This TCR beta chain was recorded in a study of OX40 agonist ivuxolimab in advanced cancers. TCRdb's copy holds only in-frame clones and misses some; the assay was immunoSEQ multiplex PCR. Here the sample spans 75,000 to 100,000 clones, 86% being singletons. Patients were ruled out by autoimmune disease history or systemic immunosuppression. V shed 5 bases, J shed 3 bases, and the junction held 7 bases outside the gene matches. Germline assignment: CDR1 WNHNN and CDR2 SYGVQD (reference sequence). CDR3 length: 15 residues. The specimen was CD4+ or CD8+ T cells sorted from blood, collected in a trial of the OX40 agonist ivuxolimab. The chain recombines TRBV10-1 with TRBJ1-1; 9 bases match TRBD1. The sequence was obtained from an adult with an advanced solid tumor such as melanoma, head and neck, liver or kidney cancer. CDR3 in DNA: TGCGCCAGCAGTCCACAGGGGGCAGGTCACACTGAAGCTTTCTTT. Translation: CASSPQGAGHTEAFF.